Each of the 22 T cell receptor beta chains below was sequenced from the same sample in a study of CD8+ T cells in alopecia areata. The treatment: oral pan-JAK inhibitor, 5-10 mg twice daily. Following extraction, RNA underwent reverse transcription to cDNA, which served as the sequencing template. Measured with immunoSEQ multiplex PCR; TCRdb has only the in-frame clones, and not every one. This table has a few hundred thousand clones, roughly 66% appearing once. Sequencing used CD4+ T cells sorted from blood, obtained between weeks 43 and 45, from a patient treated with tofacitinib. Source of these receptors: a human donor with alopecia areata.

This sequence joins TRBV19 and TRBJ2-4, with TRBD1 matching over 10 bases. CDR1 and CDR2 from the germline V gene are LNHDA and SQIVND (reference sequence). CDR3 size: 15 residues. V shed 4 bases, J shed 8 bases, and the junction held 8 bases outside the gene matches. The CDR3: CASSNAGTGADIQYF. CDR3 in DNA: TGTGCCAGTAGTAACGCCGGGACAGGGGCGGACATTCAGTACTTC. Full variable domain (rest looked up from reference TRBV19 and TRBJ2-4): DGGITQSPKYLFRKEGQNVTLSCEQNLNHDAMYWYRQDPGQGLRLIYYSQIVNDFQKGDIAEGYSVSREKKESFPLTVTSAQKNPTAFYLCASSNAGTGADIQYFGAGTRLSVL.

This sequence joins TRBV7-2 and TRBJ2-6; D call uncertain. The CDR3 has 16 residues. In germline, CDR1 is SGHTA, CDR2 FQGNSA. V was trimmed by 5 bases and J by 0 bases, leaving 11 bases between them. The CDR3 DNA reads as TGTGCCAGCAGCCCCCAGCCGTTCTCTGGGGCCAACGTCCTGACTTTC. Amino acid sequence: CASSPQPFSGANVLTF.

This rearrangement joins TRBV2 to TRBJ1-2; 7 bases map to TRBD1. Trimming cost V 8 bases and J 1 base; bases outside gene matches: 1. Germline CDR1 is SNHLY and CDR2 is FYNNEI. The CDR3 length is 12 residues. CDR3 region: CASDRDNYGYTF. CDR3 DNA: TGTGCCAGCGACAGGGATAACTATGGCTACACCTTC.

V usage is TRBV7-2 and J usage is TRBJ1-2; D uncertain. The germline V gene has CDR1 SGHTA and CDR2 FQGNSA. V lost 5 bases to trimming and J lost 4 bases, with 11 bases between them. The CDR3 has 13 amino acids. CDR3 amino acids: CASSPHMGYGYTF. The CDR3 DNA follows: TGTGCCAGCAGCCCGCACATGGGCTATGGCTACACCTTC.

This clone was recorded only once. The gene calls are TRBV6-5 and TRBJ1-1, with no clear D. The CDR3 spans 13 residues. Trimming left V 5 bases short and J 3 bases short, with 10 bases between. Germline V CDR1 and CDR2: MNHEY, SVGAGI. The DNA of the CDR3 is TGTGCCAGCAGTGTAAGACGATACACTGAAGCTTTCTTT. It translates to CASSVRRYTEAFF.

This clone has a handful of counts. The chain is built from TRBV2 and TRBJ1-2, with 8 bases fitting TRBD1. Germline CDR1 is SNHLY and CDR2 is FYNNEI. The J segment lost 6 bases and the V segment lost 6 bases, leaving 9 bases of the junction unmatched. This CDR3 is 14 amino acids long. CDR3 region: CASSRTGSLDGYTF. CDR3 DNA: TGTGCCAGCAGCCGGACAGGGTCTTTGGATGGCTACACCTTC.

This rearrangement joins TRBV15 to TRBJ1-2, with unresolved D. Germline V lookup: CDR1 LNHNV, CDR2 YYDKDF (reference sequence). Trimming stripped 5 bases from V and 4 bases from J, with 17 bases between. This CDR3 is 15 amino acids long. In nucleotides, the CDR3 is TGTGCCACCAGCCCAGTTGTACGAGGGAGCTATGGCTACACCTTC. Translating it yields CATSPVVRGSYGYTF.

The CDR3: CASSLGSQAAYEQYF. As DNA, the CDR3 is TGCGCCAGCAGCTTGGGGTCACAGGCAGCCTACGAGCAGTACTTC. The chain recombines TRBV5-1 with TRBJ2-7, with D possibly being TRBD1 (5 bases). The CDR3 is 15 amino acids. Germline V lookup: CDR1 SGHRS, CDR2 YFSETQ. V lost 0 bases, J lost 2 bases, and 12 bases lay in between.

This clone was observed a single time. The chain carries TRBV30 and TRBJ1-1, with TRBD1 as a possible D gene (5 bases). The CDR3 spans 13 residues. Germline V gene sequence: CDR1 GTSNPN, CDR2 SVGIG (reference sequence). V dropped 4 bases and J dropped 1 base, with 10 bases sitting between them. The DNA for the CDR3 is TGTGCCTGGACTAGACAGACGAACACTGAAGCTTTCTTT. As protein: CAWTRQTNTEAFF.

The J gene is TRBJ2-3, the V gene TRBV4-3; 9 bases match TRBD1. CDR1 is LGHNA, CDR2 YSLEER, per germline. This CDR3 spans 13 amino acids. With 3 bases clipped from V and 10 bases from J, the junction kept 5 bases outside the gene matches. The CDR3 coding sequence is TGCGCCAGCAGCCAGACAGGGGGGCTATCGCAGTATTTT. Protein sequence: CASSQTGGLSQYF.

The rearrangement links TRBV15 to TRBJ1-4; D perhaps matches TRBD1 (5 bases). V was clipped by 5 bases and J by 5 bases, with 12 bases between them. The CDR3 runs 14 residues. CDR1 is LNHNV, CDR2 YYDKDF, per germline (reference sequence). The CDR3 loop reads CATSQGRWNEKLFF. CDR3 nucleotide sequence: TGTGCCACCAGCCAGGGACGGTGGAATGAAAAACTGTTTTTT. Together with reference TRBV15 and TRBJ1-4, the CDR3 gives the full variable domain: DAMVIQNPRYQVTQFGKPVTLSCSQTLNHNVMYWYQQKSSQAPKLLFHYYDKDFNNEADTPDNFQSRRPNTSFCFLDIRSPGLGDTAMYLCATSQGRWNEKLFFGSGTQLSVL.

V usage is TRBV30 and J usage is TRBJ1-2; D not resolved. This CDR3 is 13 amino acids long. Trimming shortened V by 1 base and J by 8 bases, and 14 bases separated the two germline ends. Germline lookup yields CDR1 GTSNPN and CDR2 SVGIG (reference sequence). The CDR3, as DNA: TGTGCCTGGAGTGACAGATCCGCACGGGGCTACACCTTC. Translation gives CAWSDRSARGYTF.

This chain connects TRBV7-2 to TRBJ1-1; 8 bases align to TRBD1. CDR1 and CDR2 (germline): SGHTA, FQGNSA. The CDR3 sequence is 16 residues long. Trimming took 1 base from V and 3 from J; bases not matched to a gene: 7. CDR3 DNA: TGTGCCAGCAGCTTAGAGTCAGGGGGCCTCTACACTGAAGCTTTCTTT. It yields the protein CASSLESGGLYTEAFF.

V usage is TRBV29-1 and J usage is TRBJ1-1; tentatively, D is TRBD1 (5 bases). The CDR3 spans 11 residues. Trimming took off 4 bases at V and 10 bases at J, with 13 bases between the two ends. Per germline, CDR1 SQVTM and CDR2 ANQGSEA. The chain's CDR3 is CSVGTAQGAFF. CDR3 bases: TGCAGCGTTGGGACGGCCCAGGGAGCTTTCTTT.

As concerns this clone: The junction differs from germline at one of its ends, possibly a read error. The chain links TRBV25-1 to TRBJ2-1, with D perhaps given as TRBD1 or TRBD2 (5 bases each). Per the germline V gene, CDR1 is MGHDK and CDR2 is SYGVNS. The CDR3 is 12 residues long. Here the CDR3 DNA reads TGTGCCAGCAGTGAATATGTGGGACCTCCGGTCTTC. Translated: CASSEYVGPPVF.

This clone was observed a few times. The J gene is TRBJ1-2, the V gene TRBV6-5, with no clear D. Germline CDR1 reads MNHEY; CDR2 reads SVGAGI. The V end lost 0 bases, the J end lost 6 bases, and 14 bases lay between the germline ends. CDR3 length equals 15 residues. The DNA for the CDR3 is TGTGCCAGCAGTTACTCGCCCCGTCTTGAGAATGGCTACACCTTC. It translates to CASSYSPRLENGYTF.

The DNA of the CDR3 is TGTGCCAGCAGCTTGAGGTGGAACACTGAAGCTTTCTTT. Translated, it gives CASSLRWNTEAFF. The J gene is TRBJ1-1, the V gene TRBV5-6; D is unresolved. This CDR3 is 13 amino acids long. The V end was cut by 1 base, the J end by 1 base, with 5 bases between. Germline V lookup: CDR1 SGHDT, CDR2 YYEEEE.

The chain combines TRBV6-5 with TRBJ2-5; 8 nucleotides match TRBD1. The J call may be in error: the DNA end matches TRBJ2-7 better. CDR3 length equals 14 residues. The germline gives CDR1 MNHEY, CDR2 SVGAGI. The CDR3, as DNA: TGTGCCAGCAGTTACGGACAGGGTCCCTACGAGCAGTACTTC. As protein: CASSYGQGPYEQYF.

The chain couples TRBV4-3 to TRBJ1-5; no clear D. This CDR3 has 16 amino acids. The germline V gene encodes CDR1 LGHNA and CDR2 YSLEER. V gave up 0 bases and J gave up 2 bases, with 11 bases separating them. Written as DNA, the CDR3 is TGCGCCAGCAGCCAAGATTTGGGGTCCGGCAATCAGCCCCAGCATTTT. Residues: CASSQDLGSGNQPQHF.

In nucleotides, the CDR3 is TGCAGCGTTGCGGTGGGGACTAGCACAGATACGCAGTATTTT. Amino acids: CSVAVGTSTDTQYF. V gene TRBV29-1 combines with J gene TRBJ2-3, with D maybe TRBD2 (6 bases). V gave up 4 bases and J gave up 0 bases, with 11 bases separating them. The V gene's germline CDR1 is SQVTM and CDR2 ANQGSEA. The CDR3 extends over 14 amino acids.

This clone was counted a few times. The chain links TRBV29-1 to TRBJ1-1; tentative D call: TRBD1 (5 bases). The germline gives CDR1 SQVTM, CDR2 ANQGSEA. Trimming removed 7 bases from V and 1 base from J, with 10 bases in between. The CDR3 has 12 amino acids. The CDR3 nucleotides are TGCAGCGGTGGGACGGCGAACACTGAAGCTTTCTTT. Its protein product is CSGGTANTEAFF.

The chain is built from TRBV20-1 and TRBJ1-1; D is uncertain. In germline, CDR1 is DFQATT, CDR2 SNEGSKA (reference sequence). V lost 6 bases, J lost 0 bases, and 5 bases lay in between. This CDR3 spans 11 amino acids. The CDR3 DNA sequence: TGCAGTGCGGAGTTGAACACTGAAGCTTTCTTT. Its protein product is CSAELNTEAFF.